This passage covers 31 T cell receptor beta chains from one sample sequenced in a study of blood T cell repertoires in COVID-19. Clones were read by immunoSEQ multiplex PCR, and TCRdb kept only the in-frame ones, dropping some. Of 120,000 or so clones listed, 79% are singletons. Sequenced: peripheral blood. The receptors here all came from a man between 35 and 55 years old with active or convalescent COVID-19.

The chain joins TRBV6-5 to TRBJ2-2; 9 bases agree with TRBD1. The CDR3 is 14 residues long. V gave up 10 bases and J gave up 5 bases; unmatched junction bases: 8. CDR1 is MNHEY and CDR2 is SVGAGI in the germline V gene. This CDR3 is CATLLGQGTGELFF. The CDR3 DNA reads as TGTGCCACACTATTGGGACAGGGAACCGGGGAGCTGTTTTTT.

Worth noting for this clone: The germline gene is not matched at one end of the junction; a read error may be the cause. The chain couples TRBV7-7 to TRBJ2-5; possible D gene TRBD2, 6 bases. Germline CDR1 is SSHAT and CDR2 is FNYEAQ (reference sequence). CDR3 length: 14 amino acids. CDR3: CASSLSGVRETQYF. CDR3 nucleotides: TGTGCTAGCAGTCTTTCGGGGGTCCGGGAGACCCAGTACTTC.

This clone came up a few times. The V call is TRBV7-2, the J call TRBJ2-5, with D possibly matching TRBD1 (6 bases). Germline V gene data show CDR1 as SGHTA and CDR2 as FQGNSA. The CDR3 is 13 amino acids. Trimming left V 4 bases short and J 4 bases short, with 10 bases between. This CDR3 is CASSSVRGETQYF. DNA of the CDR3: TGTGCCAGCAGCTCCGTCAGGGGAGAGACCCAGTACTTC.

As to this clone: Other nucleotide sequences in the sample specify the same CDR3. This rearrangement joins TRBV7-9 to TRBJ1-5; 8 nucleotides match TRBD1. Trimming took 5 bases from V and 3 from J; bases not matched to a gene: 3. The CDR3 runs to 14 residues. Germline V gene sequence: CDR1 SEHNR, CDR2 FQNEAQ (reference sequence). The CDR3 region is CASSPGQANQPQHF. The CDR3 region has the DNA TGTGCCAGCAGCCCGGGACAGGCCAATCAGCCCCAGCATTTT.

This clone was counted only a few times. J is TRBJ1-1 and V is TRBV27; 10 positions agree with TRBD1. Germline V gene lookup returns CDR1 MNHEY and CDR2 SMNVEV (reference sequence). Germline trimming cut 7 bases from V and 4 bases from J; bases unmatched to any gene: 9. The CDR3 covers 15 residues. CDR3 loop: CASTDRTGGFTEAFF. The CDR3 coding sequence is TGTGCCAGCACCGATCGGACAGGGGGGTTCACTGAAGCTTTCTTT.

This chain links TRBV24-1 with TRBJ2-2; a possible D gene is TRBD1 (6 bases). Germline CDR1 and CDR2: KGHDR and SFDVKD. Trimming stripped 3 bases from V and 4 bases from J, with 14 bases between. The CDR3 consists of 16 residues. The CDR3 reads CATSDTGWGRTGELFF. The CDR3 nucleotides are TGTGCCACCAGTGATACAGGGTGGGGGCGCACCGGGGAGCTGTTTTTT.

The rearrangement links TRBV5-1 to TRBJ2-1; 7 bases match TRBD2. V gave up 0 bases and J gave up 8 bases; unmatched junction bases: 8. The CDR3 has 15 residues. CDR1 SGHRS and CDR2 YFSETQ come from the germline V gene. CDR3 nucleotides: TGCGCCAGCAGCTTGGTGGGGGAGGGTGGTTATGAGCAGTTCTTC. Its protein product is CASSLVGEGGYEQFF.

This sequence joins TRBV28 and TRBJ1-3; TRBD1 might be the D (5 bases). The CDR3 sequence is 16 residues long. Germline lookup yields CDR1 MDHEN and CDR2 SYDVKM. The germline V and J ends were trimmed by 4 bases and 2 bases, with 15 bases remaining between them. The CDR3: CASSSRGKVTGNTIYF. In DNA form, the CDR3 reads TGTGCCAGCAGTTCCCGGGGGAAGGTCACTGGAAACACCATATATTTT.

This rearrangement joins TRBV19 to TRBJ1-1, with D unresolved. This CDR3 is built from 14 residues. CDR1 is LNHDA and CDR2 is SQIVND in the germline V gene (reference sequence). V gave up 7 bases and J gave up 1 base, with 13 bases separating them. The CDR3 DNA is TGTGCCAGTACCAGGTTGGGAGCGAACACTGAAGCTTTCTTT. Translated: CASTRLGANTEAFF.

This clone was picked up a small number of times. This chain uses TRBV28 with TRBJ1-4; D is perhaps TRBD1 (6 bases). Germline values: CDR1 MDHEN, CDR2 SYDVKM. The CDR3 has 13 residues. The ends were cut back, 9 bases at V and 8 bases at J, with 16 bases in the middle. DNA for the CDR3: TGTGCCAGTAATCCACAGGGACCCGAAAAACTGTTTTTT. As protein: CASNPQGPEKLFF.

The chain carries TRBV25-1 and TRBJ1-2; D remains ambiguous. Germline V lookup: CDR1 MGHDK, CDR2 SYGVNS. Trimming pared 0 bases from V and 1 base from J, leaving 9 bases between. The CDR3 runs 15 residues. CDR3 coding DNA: TGTGCCAGCAGTGAATATGATCGGGGTAACTATGGCTACACCTTC. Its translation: CASSEYDRGNYGYTF.

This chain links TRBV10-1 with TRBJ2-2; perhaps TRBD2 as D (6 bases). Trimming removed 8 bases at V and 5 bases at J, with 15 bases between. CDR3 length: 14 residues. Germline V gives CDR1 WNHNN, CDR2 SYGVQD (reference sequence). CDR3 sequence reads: CASRRERGTGELFF. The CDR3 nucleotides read TGCGCCAGCCGACGGGAGAGGGGAACCGGGGAGCTGTTTTTT.

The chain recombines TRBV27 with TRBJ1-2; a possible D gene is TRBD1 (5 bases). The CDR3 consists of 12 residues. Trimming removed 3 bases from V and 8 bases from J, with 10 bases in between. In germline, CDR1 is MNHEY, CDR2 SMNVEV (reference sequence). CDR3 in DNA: TGTGCCAGCAGTTTTAGGGGCCAGGGCTACACCTTC. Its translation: CASSFRGQGYTF.

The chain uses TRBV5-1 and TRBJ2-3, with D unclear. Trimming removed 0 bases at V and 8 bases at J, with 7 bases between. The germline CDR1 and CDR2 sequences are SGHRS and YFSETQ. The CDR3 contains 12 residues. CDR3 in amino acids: CASSLGGRTQYF. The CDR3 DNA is TGCGCCAGCAGCTTGGGCGGCCGTACGCAGTATTTT.

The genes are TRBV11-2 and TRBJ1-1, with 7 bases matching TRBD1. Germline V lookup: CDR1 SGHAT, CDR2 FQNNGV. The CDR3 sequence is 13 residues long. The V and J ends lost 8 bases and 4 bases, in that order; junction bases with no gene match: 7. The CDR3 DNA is TGTGCCAGCGGGGATGACAGGGCCACTGAAGCTTTCTTT. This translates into CASGDDRATEAFF.

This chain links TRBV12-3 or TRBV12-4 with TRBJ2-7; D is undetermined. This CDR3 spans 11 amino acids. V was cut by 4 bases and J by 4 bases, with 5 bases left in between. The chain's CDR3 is CASSSDYEQYF. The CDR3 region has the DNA TGTGCCAGCAGTTCAGATTACGAGCAGTACTTC.

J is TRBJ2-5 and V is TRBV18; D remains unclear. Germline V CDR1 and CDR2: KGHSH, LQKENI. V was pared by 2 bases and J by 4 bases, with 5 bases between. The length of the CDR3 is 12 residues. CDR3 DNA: TGTGCCAGCTCACCAAAGCGAGAGACCCAGTACTTC. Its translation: CASSPKRETQYF.

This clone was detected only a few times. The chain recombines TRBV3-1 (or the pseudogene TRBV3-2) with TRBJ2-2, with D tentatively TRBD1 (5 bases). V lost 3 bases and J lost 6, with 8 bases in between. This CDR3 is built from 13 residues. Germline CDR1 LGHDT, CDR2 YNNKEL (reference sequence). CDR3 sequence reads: CASSHGRAGELFF. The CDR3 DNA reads TGTGCCAGCAGCCATGGCAGGGCCGGGGAGCTGTTTTTT.

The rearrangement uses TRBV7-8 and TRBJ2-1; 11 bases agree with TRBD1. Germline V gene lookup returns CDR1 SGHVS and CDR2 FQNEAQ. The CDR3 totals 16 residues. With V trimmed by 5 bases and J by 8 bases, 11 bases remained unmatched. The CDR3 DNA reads TGTGCCAGCAGCCCAAGGGGACAGGGGGGAAGGGATGAGCAGTTCTTC. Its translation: CASSPRGQGGRDEQFF.

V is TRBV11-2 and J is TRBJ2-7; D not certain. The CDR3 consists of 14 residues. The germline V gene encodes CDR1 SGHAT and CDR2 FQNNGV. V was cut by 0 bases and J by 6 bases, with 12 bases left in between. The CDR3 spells CASSLEPLTSEQYF. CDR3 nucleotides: TGTGCCAGCAGCTTAGAACCCCTTACGAGCGAGCAGTACTTC.

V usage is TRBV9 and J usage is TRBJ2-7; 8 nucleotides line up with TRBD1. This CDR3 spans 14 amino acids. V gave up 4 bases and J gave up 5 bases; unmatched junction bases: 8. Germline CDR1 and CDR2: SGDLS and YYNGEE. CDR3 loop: CASSYGTGGDEQYF. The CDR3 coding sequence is TGTGCCAGCAGCTACGGGACAGGAGGGGACGAGCAGTACTTC.

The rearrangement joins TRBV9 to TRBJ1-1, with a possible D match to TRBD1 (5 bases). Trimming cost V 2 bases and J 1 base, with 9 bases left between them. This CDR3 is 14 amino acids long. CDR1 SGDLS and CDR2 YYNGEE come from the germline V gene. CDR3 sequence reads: CASSVQGGNTEAFF. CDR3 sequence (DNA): TGTGCCAGCAGCGTGCAGGGAGGGAACACTGAAGCTTTCTTT.

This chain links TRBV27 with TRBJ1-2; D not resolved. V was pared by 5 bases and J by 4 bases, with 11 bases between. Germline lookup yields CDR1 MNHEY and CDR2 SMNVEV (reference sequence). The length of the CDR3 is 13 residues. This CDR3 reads CASSIGGTYGYTF. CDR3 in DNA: TGTGCCAGCAGTATCGGAGGAACCTATGGCTACACCTTC.

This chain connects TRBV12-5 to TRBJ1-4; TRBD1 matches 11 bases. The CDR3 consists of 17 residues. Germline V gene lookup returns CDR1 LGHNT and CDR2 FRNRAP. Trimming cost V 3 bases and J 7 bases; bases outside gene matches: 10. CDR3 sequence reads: CASGFHIPGTGGEKLFF. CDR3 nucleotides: TGTGCTAGTGGTTTCCACATTCCCGGGACAGGGGGTGAAAAACTGTTTTTT.

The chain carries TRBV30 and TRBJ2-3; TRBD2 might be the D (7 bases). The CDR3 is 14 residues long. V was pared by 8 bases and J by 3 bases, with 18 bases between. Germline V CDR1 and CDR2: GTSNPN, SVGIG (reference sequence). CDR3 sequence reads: CAQGKGGATDTQYF. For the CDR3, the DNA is TGTGCCCAGGGGAAGGGGGGGGCGACAGATACGCAGTATTTT.

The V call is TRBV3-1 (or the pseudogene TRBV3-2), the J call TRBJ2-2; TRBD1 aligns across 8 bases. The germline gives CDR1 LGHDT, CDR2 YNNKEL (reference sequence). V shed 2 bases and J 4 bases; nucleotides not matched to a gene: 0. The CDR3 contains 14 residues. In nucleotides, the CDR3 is TGTGCCAGCAGCCAAACAGGGGGCACCGGGGAGCTGTTTTTT. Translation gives CASSQTGGTGELFF.

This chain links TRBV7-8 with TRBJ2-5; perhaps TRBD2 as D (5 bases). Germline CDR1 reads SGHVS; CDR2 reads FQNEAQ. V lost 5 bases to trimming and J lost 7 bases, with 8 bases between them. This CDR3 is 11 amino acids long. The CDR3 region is CASSPRGTQYF. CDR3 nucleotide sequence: TGTGCCAGCAGCCCCCGGGGGACCCAGTACTTC.

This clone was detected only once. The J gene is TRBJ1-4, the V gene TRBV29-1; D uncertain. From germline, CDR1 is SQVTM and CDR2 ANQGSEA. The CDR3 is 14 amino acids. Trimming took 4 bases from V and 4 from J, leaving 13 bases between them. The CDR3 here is CSVVRLESNEKLFF. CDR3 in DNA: TGCAGCGTTGTTCGTTTAGAGAGTAATGAAAAACTGTTTTTT.

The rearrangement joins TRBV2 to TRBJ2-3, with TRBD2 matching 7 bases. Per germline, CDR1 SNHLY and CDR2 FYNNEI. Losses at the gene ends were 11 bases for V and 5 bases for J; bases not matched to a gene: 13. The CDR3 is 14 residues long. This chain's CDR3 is CAGEGAGVVDTQYF. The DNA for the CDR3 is TGTGCCGGGGAAGGGGCGGGAGTGGTAGATACGCAGTATTTT.

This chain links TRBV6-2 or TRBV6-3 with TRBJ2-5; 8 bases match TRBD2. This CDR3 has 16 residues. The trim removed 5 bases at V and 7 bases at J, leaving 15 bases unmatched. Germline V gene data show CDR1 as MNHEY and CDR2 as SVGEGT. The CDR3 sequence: CASSRLRELAAGTQYF. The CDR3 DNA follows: TGTGCCAGCAGTCGACTGAGGGAACTAGCGGCGGGGACCCAGTACTTC.

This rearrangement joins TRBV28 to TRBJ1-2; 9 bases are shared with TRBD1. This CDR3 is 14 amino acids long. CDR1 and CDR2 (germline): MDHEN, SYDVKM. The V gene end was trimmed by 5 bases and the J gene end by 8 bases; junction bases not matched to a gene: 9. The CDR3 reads CASSTLQGAEGYTF. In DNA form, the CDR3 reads TGTGCCAGCAGTACGCTACAGGGGGCGGAAGGCTACACCTTC.